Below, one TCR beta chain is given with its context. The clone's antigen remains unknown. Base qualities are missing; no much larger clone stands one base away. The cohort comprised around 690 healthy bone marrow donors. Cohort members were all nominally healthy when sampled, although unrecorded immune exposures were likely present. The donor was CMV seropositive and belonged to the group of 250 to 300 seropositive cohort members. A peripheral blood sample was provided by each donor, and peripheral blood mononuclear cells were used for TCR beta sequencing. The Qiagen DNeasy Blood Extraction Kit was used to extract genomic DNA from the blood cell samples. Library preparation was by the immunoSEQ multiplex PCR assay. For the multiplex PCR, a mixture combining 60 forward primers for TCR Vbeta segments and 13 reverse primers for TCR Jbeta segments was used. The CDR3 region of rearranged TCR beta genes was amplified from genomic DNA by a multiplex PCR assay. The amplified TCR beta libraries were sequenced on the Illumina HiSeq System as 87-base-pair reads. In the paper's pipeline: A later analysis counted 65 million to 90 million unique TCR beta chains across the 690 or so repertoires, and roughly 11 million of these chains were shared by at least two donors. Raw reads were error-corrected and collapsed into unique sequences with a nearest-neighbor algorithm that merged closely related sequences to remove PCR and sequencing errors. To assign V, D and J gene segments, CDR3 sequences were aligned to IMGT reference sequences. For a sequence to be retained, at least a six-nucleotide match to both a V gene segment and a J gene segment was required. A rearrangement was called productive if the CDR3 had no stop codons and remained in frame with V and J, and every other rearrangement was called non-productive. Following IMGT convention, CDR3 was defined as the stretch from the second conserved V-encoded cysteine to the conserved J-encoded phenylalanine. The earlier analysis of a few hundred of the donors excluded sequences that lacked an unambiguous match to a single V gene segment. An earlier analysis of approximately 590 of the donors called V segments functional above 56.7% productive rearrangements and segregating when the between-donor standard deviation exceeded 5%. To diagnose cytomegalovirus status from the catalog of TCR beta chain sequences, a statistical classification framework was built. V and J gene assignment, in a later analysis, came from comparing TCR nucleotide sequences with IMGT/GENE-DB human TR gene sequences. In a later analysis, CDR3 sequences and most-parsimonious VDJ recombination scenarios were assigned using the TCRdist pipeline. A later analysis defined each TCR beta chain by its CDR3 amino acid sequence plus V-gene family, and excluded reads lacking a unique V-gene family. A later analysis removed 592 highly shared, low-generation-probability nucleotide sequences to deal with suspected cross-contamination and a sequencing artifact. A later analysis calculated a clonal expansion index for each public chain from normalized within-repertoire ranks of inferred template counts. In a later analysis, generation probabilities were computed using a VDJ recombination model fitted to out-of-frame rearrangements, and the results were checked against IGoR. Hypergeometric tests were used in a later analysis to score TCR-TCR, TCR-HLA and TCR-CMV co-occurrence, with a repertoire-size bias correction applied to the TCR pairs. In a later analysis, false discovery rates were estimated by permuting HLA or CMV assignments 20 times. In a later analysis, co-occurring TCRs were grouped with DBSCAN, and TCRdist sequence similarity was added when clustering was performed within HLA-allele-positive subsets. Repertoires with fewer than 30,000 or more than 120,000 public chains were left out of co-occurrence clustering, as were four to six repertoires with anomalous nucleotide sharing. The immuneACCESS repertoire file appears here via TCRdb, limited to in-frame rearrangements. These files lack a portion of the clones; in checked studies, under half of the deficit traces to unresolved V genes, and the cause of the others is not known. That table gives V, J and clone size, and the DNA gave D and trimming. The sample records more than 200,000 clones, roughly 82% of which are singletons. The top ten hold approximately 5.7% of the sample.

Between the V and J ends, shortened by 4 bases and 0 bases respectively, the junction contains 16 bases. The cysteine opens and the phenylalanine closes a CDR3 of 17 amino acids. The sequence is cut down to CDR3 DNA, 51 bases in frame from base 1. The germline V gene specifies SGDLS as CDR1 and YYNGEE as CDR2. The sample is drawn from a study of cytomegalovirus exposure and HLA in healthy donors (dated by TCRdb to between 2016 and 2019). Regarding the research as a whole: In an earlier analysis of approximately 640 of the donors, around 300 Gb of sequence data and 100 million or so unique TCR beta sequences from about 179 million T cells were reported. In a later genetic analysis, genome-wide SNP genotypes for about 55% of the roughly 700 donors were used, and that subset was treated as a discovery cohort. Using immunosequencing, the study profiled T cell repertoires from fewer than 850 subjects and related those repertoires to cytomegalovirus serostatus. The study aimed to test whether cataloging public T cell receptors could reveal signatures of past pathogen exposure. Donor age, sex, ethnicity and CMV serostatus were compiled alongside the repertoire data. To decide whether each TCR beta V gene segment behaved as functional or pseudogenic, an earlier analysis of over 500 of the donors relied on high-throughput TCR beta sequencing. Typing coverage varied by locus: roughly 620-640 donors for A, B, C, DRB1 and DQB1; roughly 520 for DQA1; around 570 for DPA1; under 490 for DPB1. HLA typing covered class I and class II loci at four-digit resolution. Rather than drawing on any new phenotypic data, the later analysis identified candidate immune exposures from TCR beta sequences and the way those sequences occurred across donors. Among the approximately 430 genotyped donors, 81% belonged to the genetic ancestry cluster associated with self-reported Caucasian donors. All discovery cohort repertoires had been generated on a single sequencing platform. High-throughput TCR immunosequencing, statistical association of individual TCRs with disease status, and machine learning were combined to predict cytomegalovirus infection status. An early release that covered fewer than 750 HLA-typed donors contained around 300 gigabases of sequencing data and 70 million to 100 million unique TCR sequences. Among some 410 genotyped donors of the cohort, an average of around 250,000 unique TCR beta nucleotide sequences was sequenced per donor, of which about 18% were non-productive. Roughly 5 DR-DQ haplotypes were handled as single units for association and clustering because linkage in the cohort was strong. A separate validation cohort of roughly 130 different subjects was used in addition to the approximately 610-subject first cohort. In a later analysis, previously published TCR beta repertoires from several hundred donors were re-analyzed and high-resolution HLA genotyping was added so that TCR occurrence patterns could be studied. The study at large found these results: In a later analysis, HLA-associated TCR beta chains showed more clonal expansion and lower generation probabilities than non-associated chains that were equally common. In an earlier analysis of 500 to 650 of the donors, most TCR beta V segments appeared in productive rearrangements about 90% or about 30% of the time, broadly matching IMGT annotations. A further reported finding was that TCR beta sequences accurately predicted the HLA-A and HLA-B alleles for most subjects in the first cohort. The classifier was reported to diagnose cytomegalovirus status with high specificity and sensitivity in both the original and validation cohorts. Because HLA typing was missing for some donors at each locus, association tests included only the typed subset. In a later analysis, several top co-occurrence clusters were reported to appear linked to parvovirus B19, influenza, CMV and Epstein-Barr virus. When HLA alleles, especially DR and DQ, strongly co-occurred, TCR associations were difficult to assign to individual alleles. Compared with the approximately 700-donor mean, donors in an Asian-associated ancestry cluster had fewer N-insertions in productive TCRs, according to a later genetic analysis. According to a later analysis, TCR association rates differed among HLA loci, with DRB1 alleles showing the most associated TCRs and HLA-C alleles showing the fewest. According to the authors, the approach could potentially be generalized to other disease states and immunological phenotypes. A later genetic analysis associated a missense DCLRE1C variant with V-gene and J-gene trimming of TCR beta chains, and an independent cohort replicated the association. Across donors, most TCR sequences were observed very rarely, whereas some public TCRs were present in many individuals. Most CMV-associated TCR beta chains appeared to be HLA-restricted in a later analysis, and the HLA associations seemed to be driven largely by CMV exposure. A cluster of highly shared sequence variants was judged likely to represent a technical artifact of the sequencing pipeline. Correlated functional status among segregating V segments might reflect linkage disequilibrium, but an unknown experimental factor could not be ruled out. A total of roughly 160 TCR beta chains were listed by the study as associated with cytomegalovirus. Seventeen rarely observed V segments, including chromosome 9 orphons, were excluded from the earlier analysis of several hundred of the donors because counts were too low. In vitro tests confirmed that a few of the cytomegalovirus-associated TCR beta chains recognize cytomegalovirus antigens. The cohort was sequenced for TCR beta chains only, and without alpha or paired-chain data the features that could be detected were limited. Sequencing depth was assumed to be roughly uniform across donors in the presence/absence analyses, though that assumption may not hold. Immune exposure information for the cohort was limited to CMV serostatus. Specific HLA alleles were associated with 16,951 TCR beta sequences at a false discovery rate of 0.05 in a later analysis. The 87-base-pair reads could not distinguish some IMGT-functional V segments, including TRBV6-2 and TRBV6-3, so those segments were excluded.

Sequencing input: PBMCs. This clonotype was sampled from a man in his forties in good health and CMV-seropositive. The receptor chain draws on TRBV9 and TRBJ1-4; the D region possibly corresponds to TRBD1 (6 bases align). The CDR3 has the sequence CASSLTGGAATNEKLFF. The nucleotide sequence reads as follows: TGTGCCAGCAGCTTAACCGGGGGGGCAGCAACTAATGAAAAACTGTTTTTT. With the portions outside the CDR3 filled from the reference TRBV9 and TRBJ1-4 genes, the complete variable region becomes DSGVTQTPKHLITATGQRVTLRCSPRSGDLSVYWYQQSLDQGLQFLIQYYNGEERAKGNILERFSAQQFPDLHSELNLSSLELGDSALYFCASSLTGGAATNEKLFFGSGTQLSVL.